The 24 T cell receptor beta chains presented below share a single source sample, sequenced in a study of blood T cell repertoires in COVID-19. TCRdb's table, derived via immunoSEQ multiplex PCR, lists solely in-frame clones and lacks some. The repertoire includes roughly 150,000 clones, 82% of them detected once, and 10% sits in the top ten. The sample taken for sequencing was peripheral blood. The receptors here all came from a woman older than 75 with active or convalescent COVID-19.

This rearrangement joins TRBV19 to TRBJ1-3; D is perhaps TRBD1 (6 bases). There are 15 residues in the CDR3. Germline lookup yields CDR1 LNHDA and CDR2 SQIVND (reference sequence). V was trimmed by 3 bases and J by 1 base, leaving 10 bases between them. For the CDR3, the DNA is TGTGCCAGTAGTATTACAGGGATTTCTGGAAACACCATATATTTT. Amino acids: CASSITGISGNTIYF.

The rearrangement joins TRBV6-5 to TRBJ2-1; 12 bases align to TRBD2. The CDR3 runs 14 residues. The V and J ends lost 5 bases and 14 bases, in that order; junction bases with no gene match: 10. Germline loops: CDR1 MNHEY, CDR2 SVGAGI. The CDR3 is CASSPGTSGLQEFF. CDR3 DNA sequence: TGTGCCAGCAGTCCCGGGACTAGCGGGCTTCAGGAGTTCTTC.

The chain uses TRBV11-3 and TRBJ2-2, with 15 nucleotides matching TRBD2. Germline V CDR1 and CDR2: SGHNT, YENEEA. This CDR3 has 18 amino acids. V trimming: 4 bases; J trimming: 4 bases; junction bases outside the gene matches: 7. The CDR3 DNA reads TGTGCCAGCAGCTCTGGACTAGCGGGAGGGCCGGGCACCGGGGAGCTGTTTTTT. This gives the protein CASSSGLAGGPGTGELFF.

The sample holds one count of this clone. This chain links TRBV9 with TRBJ2-1; D is ambiguous. Germline values: CDR1 SGDLS, CDR2 YYNGEE. CDR3 length: 16 amino acids. Deletions cut 3 bases from V and 0 bases from J, with 13 bases between. The CDR3: CASSEQATISYNEQFF. The CDR3 DNA reads TGTGCCAGCAGCGAGCAGGCGACGATCTCCTACAATGAGCAGTTCTTC.

V gene TRBV5-1 combines with J gene TRBJ1-5; 9 nucleotides agree with TRBD1. V trimming: 5 bases; J trimming: 5 bases; junction bases outside the gene matches: 5. There are 14 residues in the CDR3. Germline-derived CDR1 and CDR2 are SGHRS and YFSETQ. The CDR3 loop reads CASSLTGGDQPQHF. The CDR3 DNA sequence: TGCGCCAGCAGTTTGACAGGGGGAGATCAGCCCCAGCATTTT.

The V gene is TRBV18, the J gene TRBJ2-5, with 9 nucleotides matching TRBD2. The CDR3 runs 16 residues. Germline V CDR1 and CDR2: KGHSH, LQKENI. The ends lost 6 bases at V and 0 bases at J; junction bases unmatched: 8. The CDR3 sequence: CASSVIAGADQETQYF. The CDR3 DNA reads TGTGCCAGCTCCGTCATAGCGGGAGCGGACCAAGAGACCCAGTACTTC.

This sequence joins TRBV5-1 and TRBJ1-3, with D perhaps matching TRBD1 (5 bases). The CDR3 consists of 15 residues. The germline V gene has CDR1 SGHRS and CDR2 YFSETQ. Trimming removed 1 base at V and 2 bases at J, with 10 bases between. As DNA, the CDR3 is TGCGCCAGCAGCTTGACAGGTTGGGCTGGAAACACCATATATTTT. Residues: CASSLTGWAGNTIYF.

The chain carries TRBV25-1 and TRBJ1-6; a possible D gene is TRBD1 (6 bases). This CDR3 contains 14 residues. The V end lost 7 bases, the J end lost 10 bases, and 17 bases lay between the germline ends. From germline, CDR1 is MGHDK and CDR2 SYGVNS. CDR3 residues: CASNGVGGGSPLHF. The CDR3 DNA follows: TGTGCCAGCAATGGGGTTGGGGGGGGCTCACCCCTCCACTTT. The variable domain in full, with the rest retrieved from reference TRBV25-1 and TRBJ1-6, is EADIYQTPRYLVIGTGKKITLECSQTMGHDKMYWYQQDPGMELHLIHYSYGVNSTEKGDLSSESTVSRIRTEHFPLTLESARPSHTSQYLCASNGVGGGSPLHFGNGTRLTVT.

V and J are TRBV5-5 and TRBJ1-1, with a weak D call TRBD1 (6 bases). Trimming removed 0 bases from V and 1 base from J, with 10 bases in between. The germline V gene has CDR1 SGHKS and CDR2 YYEKEE (reference sequence). The CDR3 is made up of 15 amino acids. The CDR3: CASSLDGGPNTEAFF. The CDR3 coding sequence is TGTGCCAGCAGCTTGGATGGGGGCCCGAACACTGAAGCTTTCTTT.

The CDR3 region is CASKQTSSYEQYF. In nucleotides, the CDR3 is TGTGCCAGCAAACAGACGAGCTCCTACGAGCAGTACTTC. The chain carries TRBV2 and TRBJ2-7, with D unclear. This CDR3 spans 13 amino acids. The germline gives CDR1 SNHLY, CDR2 FYNNEI. V lost 7 bases and J lost 0, with 10 bases in between.

V and J are TRBV28 and TRBJ2-7; D call uncertain. The length of the CDR3 is 13 residues. Trimming stripped 8 bases from V and 0 bases from J, with 11 bases between. Germline V gives CDR1 MDHEN, CDR2 SYDVKM. The CDR3 here is CASVRGNSYEQYF. In DNA, the CDR3 is TGTGCCAGCGTCCGTGGCAACTCCTACGAGCAGTACTTC.

V is TRBV10-3 and J is TRBJ2-7, with 7 bases identical to TRBD1. V trimming: 9 bases; J trimming: 1 base; junction bases outside the gene matches: 0. The CDR3 spans 11 residues. CDR1 is ENHRY and CDR2 is SYGVKD in the germline V gene. In DNA form, the CDR3 reads TGTGCCATGGGACAGTCCTACGAGCAGTACTTC. Translated, it gives CAMGQSYEQYF.

The chain has TRBV19 and TRBJ1-5, with TRBD1 matching 11 bases. V lost 10 bases to trimming and J lost 0 bases; unmatched junction nucleotides: 14. Germline V gives CDR1 LNHDA, CDR2 SQIVND (reference sequence). CDR3 length: 18 amino acids. The CDR3 DNA sequence: TGTGCCACCACCCCCGGGACAGGGGGTGATCCTAGCAATCAGCCCCAGCATTTT. Protein product: CATTPGTGGDPSNQPQHF.

The chain couples TRBV5-4 to TRBJ2-5, with 9 bases fitting TRBD1. The CDR3 length is 16 residues. J gave up 1 base and V 0 bases, and 4 bases lay outside the gene matches. CDR1 and CDR2 from the germline V gene are SGHNT and YYREEE (reference sequence). The CDR3 is CASSLGGQGVQETQYF. In DNA form, the CDR3 reads TGTGCCAGCAGCTTGGGGGGACAGGGCGTCCAAGAGACCCAGTACTTC.

This clone was detected once. The chain uses TRBV7-2 and TRBJ2-7, with 11 bases lining up with TRBD2. Germline V gene data show CDR1 as SGHTA and CDR2 as FQGNSA. V gave up 5 bases and J gave up 2 bases; unmatched junction bases: 17. This CDR3 comprises 19 residues. The CDR3, as DNA: TGTGCCAGCAGCCGGGACGGGGGGCTAGCGGGAGGCCGCCCCTACGAGCAGTACTTC. Its translation: CASSRDGGLAGGRPYEQYF.

This chain joins TRBV6-2 or TRBV6-3 and TRBJ1-1; a weak D match, TRBD1 (5 bases). Per germline, CDR1 MNHEY and CDR2 SVGEGT. The CDR3 loop spans 15 amino acids. V lost 4 bases and J 7 bases, leaving 19 bases between the germline ends. CDR3 loop: CASSSPVGGLIEAFF. CDR3 bases: TGTGCCAGCAGTTCCCCGGTGGGGGGACTCATTGAAGCTTTCTTT.

This chain joins TRBV28 and TRBJ2-3; 14 nucleotides align to TRBD2. V lost 0 bases to trimming and J lost 5 bases; unmatched junction nucleotides: 4. Germline values: CDR1 MDHEN, CDR2 SYDVKM. The length of the CDR3 is 17 residues. CDR3 sequence: CASSLWTSGRERDTQYF. In DNA form, the CDR3 reads TGTGCCAGCAGTTTATGGACTAGCGGGAGGGAGAGAGATACGCAGTATTTT.

The V call is TRBV3-1 (or the pseudogene TRBV3-2), the J call TRBJ2-3; possible D gene TRBD2, 6 bases. The germline gives CDR1 LGHDT, CDR2 YNNKEL (reference sequence). The CDR3 length is 15 residues. V was shortened by 7 bases and J by 4 bases, with 18 bases between the two germline ends. DNA for the CDR3: TGTGCCAGCAACTATTACGGGAGCGCGGCAGATACGCAGTATTTT. Translating gives CASNYYGSAADTQYF.

The rearrangement links TRBV18 to TRBJ1-1; possible D gene TRBD1, 5 bases. The CDR3 is made up of 17 amino acids. Germline values: CDR1 KGHSH, CDR2 LQKENI. V was shortened by 5 bases and J by 1 base, with 20 bases between the two germline ends. The CDR3 sequence is CASSALPGAHRNTEAFF. The CDR3 nucleotides are TGTGCCAGCTCAGCACTCCCTGGGGCCCATCGGAACACTGAAGCTTTCTTT.

The chain uses TRBV25-1 and TRBJ1-2; D gene unclear. The ends were cut back, 6 bases at V and 4 bases at J, with 12 bases in the middle. The germline V gene encodes CDR1 MGHDK and CDR2 SYGVNS. The CDR3 is 13 residues long. Written as DNA, the CDR3 is TGTGCCAGCAGCCCCCCCGGGGTCTATGGCTACACCTTC. Translated, it gives CASSPPGVYGYTF.

The chain joins TRBV28 to TRBJ2-7, with 8 bases that match TRBD2. CDR1 is MDHEN, CDR2 SYDVKM, per germline. The trim removed 6 bases at V and 5 bases at J, leaving 18 bases unmatched. This CDR3 comprises 17 residues. CDR3 amino acids: CASSSRGAGREAHEQYF. The CDR3 DNA reads TGTGCCAGCAGCTCCCGAGGGGCGGGGCGGGAGGCACACGAGCAGTACTTC.

This clone was counted only a few times. The rearrangement joins TRBV29-1 to TRBJ1-1, with D unresolved. CDR3 length: 12 amino acids. Germline CDR1 SQVTM, CDR2 ANQGSEA. With 3 bases removed from V and 2 bases from J, the gap between germline ends came to 7 bases. The CDR3 nucleotides are TGCAGCGTTGATTCGACAAACACTGAAGCTTTCTTT. This codes for CSVDSTNTEAFF.

The rearrangement joins TRBV28 to TRBJ1-2; D is undetermined. The V and J ends lost 2 bases and 5 bases respectively, with 6 bases between them. Germline V gene sequence: CDR1 MDHEN, CDR2 SYDVKM. The length of the CDR3 is 12 residues. The CDR3 DNA follows: TGTGCCAGCAGTTTAGCGCAATATGGCTACACCTTC. It translates to CASSLAQYGYTF.

The chain employs TRBV5-1 and TRBJ2-2, with TRBD2 identical over 7 bases. V shed 5 bases and J 0 bases; nucleotides not matched to a gene: 4. This CDR3 region has 15 residues. Per germline, CDR1 SGHRS and CDR2 YFSETQ. The CDR3 loop reads CASRGGATNTGELFF. DNA for the CDR3: TGCGCCAGCAGGGGAGGGGCTACGAACACCGGGGAGCTGTTTTTT.